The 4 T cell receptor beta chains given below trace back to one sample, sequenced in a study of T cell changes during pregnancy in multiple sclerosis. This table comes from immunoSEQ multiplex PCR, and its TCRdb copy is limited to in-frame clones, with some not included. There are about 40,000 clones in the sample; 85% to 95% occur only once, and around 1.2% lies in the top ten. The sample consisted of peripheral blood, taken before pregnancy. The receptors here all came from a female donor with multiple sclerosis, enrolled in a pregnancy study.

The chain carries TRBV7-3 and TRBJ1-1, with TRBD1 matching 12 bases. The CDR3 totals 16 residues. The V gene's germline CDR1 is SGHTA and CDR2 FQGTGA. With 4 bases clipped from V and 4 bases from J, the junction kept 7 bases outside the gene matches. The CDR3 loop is CASSSSGTGGTTEAFF. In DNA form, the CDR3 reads TGTGCCAGCAGCTCATCCGGGACAGGGGGCACCACTGAAGCTTTCTTT.

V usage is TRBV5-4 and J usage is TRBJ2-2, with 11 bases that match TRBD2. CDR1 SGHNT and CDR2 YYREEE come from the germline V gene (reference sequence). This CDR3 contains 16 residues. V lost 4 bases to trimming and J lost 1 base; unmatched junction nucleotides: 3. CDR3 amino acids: CASSPGTSGNTGELFF. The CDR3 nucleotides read TGTGCCAGCAGCCCAGGGACTAGCGGGAACACCGGGGAGCTGTTTTTT.

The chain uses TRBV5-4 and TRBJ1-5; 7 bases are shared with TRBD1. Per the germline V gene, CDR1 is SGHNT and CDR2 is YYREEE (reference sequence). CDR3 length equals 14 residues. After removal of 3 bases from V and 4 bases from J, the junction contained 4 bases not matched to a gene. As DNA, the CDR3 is TGTGCCAGCAGCTGTAGGGGGCCAAATCAGCCCCAGCATTTT. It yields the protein CASSCRGPNQPQHF.

The CDR3 sequence: CSVPGQGAHGANVLTF. The CDR3 DNA sequence: TGCAGCGTCCCGGGACAGGGGGCGCATGGGGCCAACGTCCTGACTTTC. V usage is TRBV29-1 and J usage is TRBJ2-6, with TRBD1 matching over 12 bases. CDR3 length: 16 amino acids. Germline lookup yields CDR1 SQVTM and CDR2 ANQGSEA. V lost 6 bases to trimming and J lost 3 bases; unmatched junction nucleotides: 6.